This T cell receptor beta chain was sequenced during a study of long-term antiretroviral therapy in people with HIV. Assay version v3.0 of immunoSEQ was used, and it was run at survey level. Clones were read by immunoSEQ multiplex PCR, and TCRdb kept only the in-frame ones, dropping some. The sample has about 27,000 clones, roughly 80% seen once; the top ten hold approximately 9.5%. Trimming stripped 6 bases from V and 4 bases from J, with 21 bases between. Germline loops: CDR1 SQVTM, CDR2 ANQGSEA. This CDR3 has 15 residues. The source was unsorted PBMCs, collected 3 years after starting antiretroviral therapy. The chain joins TRBV29-1 to TRBJ2-5; weak D call: TRBD2 (6 bases). This TCR came from a man in his forties with HIV. The CDR3 DNA reads TGCAGCGTCGTTGGGGCGGAGGGAGAGTTAGAGACCCAGTACTTC. This codes for CSVVGAEGELETQYF.